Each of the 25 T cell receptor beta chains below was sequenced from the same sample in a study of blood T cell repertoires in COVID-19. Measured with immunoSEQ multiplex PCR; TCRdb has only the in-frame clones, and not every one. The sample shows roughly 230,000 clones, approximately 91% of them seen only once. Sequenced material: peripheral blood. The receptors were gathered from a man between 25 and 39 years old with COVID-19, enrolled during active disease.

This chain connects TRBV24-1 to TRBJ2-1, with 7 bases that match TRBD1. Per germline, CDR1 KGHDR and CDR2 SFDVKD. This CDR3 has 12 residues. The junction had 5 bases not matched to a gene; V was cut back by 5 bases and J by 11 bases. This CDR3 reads CATSGPDRKQFF. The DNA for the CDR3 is TGTGCCACCAGTGGCCCGGACAGGAAGCAGTTCTTC.

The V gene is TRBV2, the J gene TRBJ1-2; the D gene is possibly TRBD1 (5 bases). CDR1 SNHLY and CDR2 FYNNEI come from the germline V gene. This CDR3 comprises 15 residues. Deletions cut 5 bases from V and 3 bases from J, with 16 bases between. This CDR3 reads CASSQDTGFHYGYTF. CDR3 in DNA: TGTGCCAGCAGTCAAGATACAGGATTCCACTATGGCTACACCTTC.

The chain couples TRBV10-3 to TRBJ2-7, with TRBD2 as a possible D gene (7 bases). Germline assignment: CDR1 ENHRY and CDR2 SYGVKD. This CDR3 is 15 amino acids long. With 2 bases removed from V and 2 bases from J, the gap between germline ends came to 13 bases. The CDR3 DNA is TGTGCCATCAGTGAGGCTGCGGGGGCGGCCTACGAGCAGTACTTC. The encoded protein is CAISEAAGAAYEQYF.

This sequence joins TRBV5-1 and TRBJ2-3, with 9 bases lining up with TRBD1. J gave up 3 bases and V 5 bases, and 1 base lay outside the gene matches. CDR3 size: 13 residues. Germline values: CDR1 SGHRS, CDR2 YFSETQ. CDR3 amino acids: CASRQGATDTQYF. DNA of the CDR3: TGCGCCAGCAGACAGGGGGCGACAGATACGCAGTATTTT.

CDR3 in amino acids: CASSDSGQGNTEAFF. The CDR3 nucleotides are TGCGCCAGCAGCGACAGCGGACAGGGGAACACTGAAGCTTTCTTT. This rearrangement joins TRBV5-1 to TRBJ1-1; 8 bases match TRBD1. Germline CDR1 is SGHRS and CDR2 is YFSETQ. The CDR3 is made up of 15 amino acids. The ends lost 4 bases at V and 1 base at J; junction bases unmatched: 6.

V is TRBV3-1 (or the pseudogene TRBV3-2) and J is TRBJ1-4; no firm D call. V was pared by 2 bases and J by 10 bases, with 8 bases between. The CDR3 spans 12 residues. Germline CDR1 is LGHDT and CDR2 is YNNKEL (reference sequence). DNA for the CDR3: TGTGCCAGCAGCCAAATTCCCGGAAAACTGTTTTTT. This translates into CASSQIPGKLFF.

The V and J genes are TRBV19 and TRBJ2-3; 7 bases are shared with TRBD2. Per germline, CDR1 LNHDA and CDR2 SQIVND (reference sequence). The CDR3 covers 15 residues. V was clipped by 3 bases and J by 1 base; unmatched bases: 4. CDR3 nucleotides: TGTGCCAGTAGTATCAGCAGCGGGGGCACAGATACGCAGTATTTT. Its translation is CASSISSGGTDTQYF.

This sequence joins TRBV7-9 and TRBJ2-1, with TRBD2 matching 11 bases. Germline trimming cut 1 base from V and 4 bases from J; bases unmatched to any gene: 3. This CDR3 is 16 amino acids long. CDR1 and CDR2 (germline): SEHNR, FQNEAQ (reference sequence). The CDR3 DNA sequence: TGTGCCAGCAGCTTAGGTCCTAGCGGGGGGTACAATGAGCAGTTCTTC. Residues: CASSLGPSGGYNEQFF.

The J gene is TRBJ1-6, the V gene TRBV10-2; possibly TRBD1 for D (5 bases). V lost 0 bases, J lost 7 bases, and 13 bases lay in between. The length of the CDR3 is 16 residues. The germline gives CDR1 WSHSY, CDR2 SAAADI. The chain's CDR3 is CASSESTRVPNSPLHF. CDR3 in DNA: TGCGCCAGCAGTGAGTCGACCAGGGTACCGAATTCACCCCTCCACTTT.

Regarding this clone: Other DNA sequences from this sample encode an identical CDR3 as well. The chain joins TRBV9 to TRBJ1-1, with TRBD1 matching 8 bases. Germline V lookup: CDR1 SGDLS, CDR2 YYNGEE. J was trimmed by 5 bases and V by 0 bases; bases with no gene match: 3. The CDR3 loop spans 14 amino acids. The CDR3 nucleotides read TGTGCCAGCAGCGTAGAACAGGGGGGGACTGAAGCTTTCTTT. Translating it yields CASSVEQGGTEAFF.

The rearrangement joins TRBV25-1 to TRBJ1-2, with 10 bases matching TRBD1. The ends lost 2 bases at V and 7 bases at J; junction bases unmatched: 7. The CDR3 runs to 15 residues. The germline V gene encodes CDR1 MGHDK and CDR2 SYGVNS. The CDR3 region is CASSEVDRGYLGYTF. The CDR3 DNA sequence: TGTGCCAGCAGTGAAGTGGACAGGGGGTATCTTGGCTACACCTTC.

CDR3 residues: CASKRGQGANTEAFF. Here the CDR3 DNA reads TGTGCCAGCAAGAGGGGACAGGGGGCAAACACTGAAGCTTTCTTT. This chain links TRBV21-1 with TRBJ1-1; the table's D call TRBD1 went unverified against the DNA. TRBV21-1 represents a pseudogene. The CDR3 contains 15 residues.

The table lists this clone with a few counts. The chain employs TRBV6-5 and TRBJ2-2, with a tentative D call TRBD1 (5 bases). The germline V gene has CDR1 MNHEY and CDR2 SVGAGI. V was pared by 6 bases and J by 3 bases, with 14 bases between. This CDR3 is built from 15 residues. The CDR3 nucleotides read TGTGCCAGCAGCCAGGGTAGTCCCCACACCGGGGAGCTGTTTTTT. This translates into CASSQGSPHTGELFF.

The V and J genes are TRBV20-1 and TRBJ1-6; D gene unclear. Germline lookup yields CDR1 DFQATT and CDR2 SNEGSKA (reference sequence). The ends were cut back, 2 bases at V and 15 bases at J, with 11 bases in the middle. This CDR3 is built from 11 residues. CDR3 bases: TGCAGTGCTAGACGTGGCGGTCTCCTCCACTTT. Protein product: CSARRGGLLHF.

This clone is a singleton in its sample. In DNA, the CDR3 is TGTGCCAGCAGCGTAGTGGGTAGCGGGGGTACAGATACGCAGTATTTT. As protein: CASSVVGSGGTDTQYF. The chain has TRBV9 and TRBJ2-3, with 9 bases aligning to TRBD2. J gave up 3 bases and V 0 bases, and 5 bases lay outside the gene matches. Germline CDR1 reads SGDLS; CDR2 reads YYNGEE. The CDR3 runs to 16 residues.

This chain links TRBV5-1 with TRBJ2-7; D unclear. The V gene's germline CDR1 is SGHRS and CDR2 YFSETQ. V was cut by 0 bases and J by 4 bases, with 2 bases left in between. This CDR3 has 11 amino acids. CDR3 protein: CASSLAYEQYF. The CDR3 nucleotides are TGCGCCAGCAGCTTGGCTTACGAGCAGTACTTC.

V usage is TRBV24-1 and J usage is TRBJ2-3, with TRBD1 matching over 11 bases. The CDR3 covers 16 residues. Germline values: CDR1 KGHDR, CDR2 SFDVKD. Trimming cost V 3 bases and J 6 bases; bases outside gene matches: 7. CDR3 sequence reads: CATSDTGQGAGDTQYF. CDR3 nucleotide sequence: TGTGCCACCAGTGATACAGGACAGGGGGCAGGGGATACGCAGTATTTT.

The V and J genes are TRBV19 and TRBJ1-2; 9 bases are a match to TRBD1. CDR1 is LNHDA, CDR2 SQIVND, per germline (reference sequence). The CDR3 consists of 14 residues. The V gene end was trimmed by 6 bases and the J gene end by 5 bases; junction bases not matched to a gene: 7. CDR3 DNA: TGTGCCAGTAGAAGGTCGGGACAGGGTTATGGCTACACCTTC. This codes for CASRRSGQGYGYTF.

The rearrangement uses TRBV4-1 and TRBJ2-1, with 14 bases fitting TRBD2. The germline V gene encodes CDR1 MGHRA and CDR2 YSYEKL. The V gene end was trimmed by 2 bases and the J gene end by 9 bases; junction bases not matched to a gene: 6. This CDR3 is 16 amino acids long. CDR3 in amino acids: CASSQPGTSGGVEQFF. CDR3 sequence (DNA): TGCGCCAGCAGCCAACCTGGGACTAGCGGGGGAGTTGAGCAGTTCTTC.

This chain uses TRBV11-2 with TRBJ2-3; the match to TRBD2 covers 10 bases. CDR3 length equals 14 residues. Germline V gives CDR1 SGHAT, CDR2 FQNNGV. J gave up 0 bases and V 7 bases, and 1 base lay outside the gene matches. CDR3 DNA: TGTGCCAGCAAACTAGCGGGGAGCACAGATACGCAGTATTTT. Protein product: CASKLAGSTDTQYF. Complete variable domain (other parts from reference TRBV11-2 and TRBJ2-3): EAGVAQSPRYKIIEKRQSVAFWCNPISGHATLYWYQQILGQGPKLLIQFQNNGVVDDSQLPKDRFSAERLKGVDSTLKIQPAKLEDSAVYLCASKLAGSTDTQYFGPGTRLTVL.

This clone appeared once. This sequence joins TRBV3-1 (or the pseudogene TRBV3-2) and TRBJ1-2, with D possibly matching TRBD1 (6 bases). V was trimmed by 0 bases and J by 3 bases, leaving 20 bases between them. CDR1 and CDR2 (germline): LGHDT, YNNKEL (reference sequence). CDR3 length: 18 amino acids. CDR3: CASSQDSGTPGGYYGYTF. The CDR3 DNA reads TGTGCCAGCAGCCAAGATTCTGGGACGCCTGGGGGCTACTATGGCTACACCTTC.

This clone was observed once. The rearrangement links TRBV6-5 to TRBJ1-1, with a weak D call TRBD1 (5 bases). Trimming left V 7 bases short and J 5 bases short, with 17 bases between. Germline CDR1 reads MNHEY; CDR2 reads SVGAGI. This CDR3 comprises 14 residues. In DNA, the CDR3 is TGTGCCAGCATCGTGTCCCAGGGTAGGACTGAAGCTTTCTTT. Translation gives CASIVSQGRTEAFF.

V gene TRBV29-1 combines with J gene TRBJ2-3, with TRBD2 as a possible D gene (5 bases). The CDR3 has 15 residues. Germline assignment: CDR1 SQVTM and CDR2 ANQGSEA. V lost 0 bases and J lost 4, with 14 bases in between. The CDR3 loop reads CSVEEWRVEADTQYF. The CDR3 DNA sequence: TGCAGCGTTGAAGAGTGGCGGGTAGAGGCAGATACGCAGTATTTT.

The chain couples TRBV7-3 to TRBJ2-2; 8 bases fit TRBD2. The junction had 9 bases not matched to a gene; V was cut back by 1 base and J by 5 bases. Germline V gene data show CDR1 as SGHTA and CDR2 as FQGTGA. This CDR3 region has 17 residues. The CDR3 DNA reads TGTGCCAGCAGCTTAAATCCAGCGGGGGAGGGAACCGGGGAGCTGTTTTTT. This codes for CASSLNPAGEGTGELFF. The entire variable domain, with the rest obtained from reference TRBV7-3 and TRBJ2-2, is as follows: GAGVSQTPSNKVTEKGKYVELRCDPISGHTALYWYRQSLGQGPEFLIYFQGTGAADDSGLPNDRFFAVRPEGSVSTLKIQRTERGDSAVYLCASSLNPAGEGTGELFFGEGSRLTVL.

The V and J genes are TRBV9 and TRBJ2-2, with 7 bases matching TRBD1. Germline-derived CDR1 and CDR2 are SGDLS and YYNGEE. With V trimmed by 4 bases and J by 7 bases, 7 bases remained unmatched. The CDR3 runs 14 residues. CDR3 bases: TGTGCCAGCAGCCCTCAGGGGGACATCGGGGAGCTGTTTTTT. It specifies CASSPQGDIGELFF.